This T cell receptor (delta chain) was sequenced in a study of gamma-delta T cells after stem cell transplantation. Concerning this clone: The sample carries other DNA sequences with the same CDR3.

Germline CDR1 GEAIGNYY, CDR2 EKD. The V segment lost 0 bases and the J segment 1 base; nucleotides outside the gene matches: 4. CDR3 length equals 15 residues. TCRdb used CATT to re-call clones from the RT-PCR reads. The sample carries approximately 3,000 delta-chain clones, around 2% recorded once. The material sequenced was gamma-delta T cells. The chain links TRDV2 to TRDJ1; 7 bases map to TRDD3. The clonotype originates from a human donor. It is not recorded whose cells these are; they may come from a transplant donor. CDR3 region: CACDTVGGPTDKLIF. The CDR3 DNA reads as TGTGCCTGTGACACCGTTGGGGGACCCACCGATAAACTCATCTTT.